Here is one TCR beta chain with its context. Its antigen remains unknown. This sample was taken from a study of T cell responses to AZD1222 COVID-19 vaccine. Study outcomes and limitations: Clonal diversity was possibly underestimated, and the donors were mostly white British, with more females. Vaccine-associated CD4 TCRs ranged over spike, dominating at 160-218 and 743-854. No repertoire was sampled before or during the peak T cell response, only after it. Close to half of all spike-specific TCRs reportedly target regions of the variants that are unmutated.

The method was immunoSEQ multiplex PCR; TCRdb's version includes in-frame clones alone and lacks a portion of them. The data show some 280,000 clones, with 90% to 95% seen just once and around 0.57% held by the top ten. Trimming cost V 4 bases and J 0 bases, with 13 bases left between them. Germline loops: CDR1 SGHRS, CDR2 YFSETQ. The CDR3 runs 15 residues. This TCR came from an adult who received the AZD1222 COVID-19 vaccine. Sequenced here: peripheral blood, sampled 28 days after the second AZD1222 dose. The chain links TRBV5-1 to TRBJ1-1; D perhaps matches TRBD1 (6 bases). CDR3 bases: TGCGCCAGCAGCCCAGACGGACAGATGAACACTGAAGCTTTCTTT. Its protein product is CASSPDGQMNTEAFF.